The present entry profiles one TCR beta chain with its context. The antigen is not known. Trimming took 1 base from V and 2 from J, leaving 9 bases between them. CDR1 SGHRS and CDR2 YFSETQ come from the germline V gene. The CDR3 spans 15 residues. These data come from a study of resident and recirculating memory T cells in vitiligo. Findings of the study overall: Vitiligo lesions lacked a unique dominant clone, and clonality varied.

The method was immunoSEQ multiplex PCR; TCRdb's version includes in-frame clones alone and lacks a portion of them. Of 40,000 to 50,000 clones detected, nearly 95% appear once; the ten largest clones hold about 4.6%. The chain combines TRBV5-1 with TRBJ1-4, with D possibly matching TRBD1 (5 bases). This TCR came from a male donor with vitiligo. Sequencing was carried out using blood. The DNA for the CDR3 is TGCGCCAGCAGCTTGTTGGGGGGGACTAATGAAAAACTGTTTTTT. Amino acids: CASSLLGGTNEKLFF.